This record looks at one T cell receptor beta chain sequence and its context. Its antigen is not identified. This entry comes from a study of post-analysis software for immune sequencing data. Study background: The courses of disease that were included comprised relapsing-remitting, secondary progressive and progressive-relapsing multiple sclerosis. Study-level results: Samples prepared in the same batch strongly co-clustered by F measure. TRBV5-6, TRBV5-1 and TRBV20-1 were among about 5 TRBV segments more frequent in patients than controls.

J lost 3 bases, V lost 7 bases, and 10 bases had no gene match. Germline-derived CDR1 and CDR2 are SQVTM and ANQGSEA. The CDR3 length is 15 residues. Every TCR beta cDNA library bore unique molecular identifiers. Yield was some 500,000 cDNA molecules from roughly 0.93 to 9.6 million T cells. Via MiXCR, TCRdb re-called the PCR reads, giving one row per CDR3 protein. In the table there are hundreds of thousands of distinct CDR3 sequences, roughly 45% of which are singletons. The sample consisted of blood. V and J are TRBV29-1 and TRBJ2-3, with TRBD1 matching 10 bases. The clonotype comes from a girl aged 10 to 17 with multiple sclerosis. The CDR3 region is CSATGGTGATDTQYF. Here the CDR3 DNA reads TGCAGCGCCACTGGGGGGACAGGGGCAACAGATACGCAGTATTTT.